This TCR beta chain emerged from a study of blood T cell repertoires in COVID-19. Study details: The cDNA or gDNA used as material had been derived from T cells, B-cell-depleted T cells, or PBMCs.

The CDR3 has 16 amino acids. V lost 0 bases and J lost 6; bases outside the gene matches: 11. The germline gives CDR1 LNHNV, CDR2 YYDKDF (reference sequence). The assay was immunoSEQ multiplex PCR, and TCRdb's table has in-frame clones only and misses some. Of tens of thousands of clones listed, about 87% are singletons. The chain has TRBV15 and TRBJ2-7, with 7 nucleotides matching TRBD2. The material sequenced was peripheral blood. The clonotype comes from a human donor with active COVID-19. The donor label of this sample is uncertain. The CDR3 DNA reads as TGTGCCACCAGCAGAGATCGGGGGGAATCAGGAGGCGAGCAGTACTTC. Protein: CATSRDRGESGGEQYF.